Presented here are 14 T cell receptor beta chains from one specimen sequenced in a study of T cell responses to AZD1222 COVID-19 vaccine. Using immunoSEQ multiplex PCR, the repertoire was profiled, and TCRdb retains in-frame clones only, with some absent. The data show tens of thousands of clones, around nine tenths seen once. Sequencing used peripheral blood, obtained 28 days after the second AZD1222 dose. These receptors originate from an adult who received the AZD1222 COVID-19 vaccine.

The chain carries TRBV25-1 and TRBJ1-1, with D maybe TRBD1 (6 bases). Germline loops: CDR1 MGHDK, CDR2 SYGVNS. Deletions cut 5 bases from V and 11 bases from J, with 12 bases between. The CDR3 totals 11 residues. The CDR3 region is CASSTQGGAFF. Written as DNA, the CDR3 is TGTGCCAGCAGTACACAGGGTGGCGCTTTCTTT. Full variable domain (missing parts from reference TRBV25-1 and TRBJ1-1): EADIYQTPRYLVIGTGKKITLECSQTMGHDKMYWYQQDPGMELHLIHYSYGVNSTEKGDLSSESTVSRIRTEHFPLTLESARPSHTSQYLCASSTQGGAFFGQGTRLTVV.

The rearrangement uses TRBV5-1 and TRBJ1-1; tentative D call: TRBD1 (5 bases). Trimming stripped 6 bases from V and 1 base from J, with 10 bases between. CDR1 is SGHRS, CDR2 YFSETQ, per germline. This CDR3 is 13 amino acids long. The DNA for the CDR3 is TGCGCCAGCATGGGGCCATCGAACACTGAAGCTTTCTTT. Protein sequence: CASMGPSNTEAFF.

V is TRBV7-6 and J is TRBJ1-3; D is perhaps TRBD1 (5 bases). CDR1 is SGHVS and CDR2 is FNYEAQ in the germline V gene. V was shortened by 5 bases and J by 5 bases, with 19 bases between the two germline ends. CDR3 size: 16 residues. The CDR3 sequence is CASSLGTSAVRNTIYF. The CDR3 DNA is TGTGCCAGCAGCCTAGGGACGTCGGCTGTTCGAAACACCATATATTTT. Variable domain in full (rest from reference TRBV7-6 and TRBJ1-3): GAGVSQSPRYKVTKRGQDVALRCDPISGHVSLYWYRQALGQGPEFLTYFNYEAQQDKSGLPNDRFSAERPEGSISTLTIQRTEQRDSAMYRCASSLGTSAVRNTIYFGEGSWLTVV.

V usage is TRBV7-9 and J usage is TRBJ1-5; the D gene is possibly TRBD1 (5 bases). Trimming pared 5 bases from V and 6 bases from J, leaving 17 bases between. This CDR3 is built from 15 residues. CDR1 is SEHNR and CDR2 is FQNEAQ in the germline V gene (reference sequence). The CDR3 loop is CASSLTGGEGQPQHF. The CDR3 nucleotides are TGTGCCAGCAGCCTAACAGGAGGAGAGGGTCAGCCCCAGCATTTT.

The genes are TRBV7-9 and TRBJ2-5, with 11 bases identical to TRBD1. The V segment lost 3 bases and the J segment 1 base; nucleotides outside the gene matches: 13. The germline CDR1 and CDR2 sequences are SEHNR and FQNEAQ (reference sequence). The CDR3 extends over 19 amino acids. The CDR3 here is CASSFRTGGFDEIQETQYF. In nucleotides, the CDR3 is TGTGCCAGCAGCTTCCGGACAGGGGGCTTTGACGAGATCCAAGAGACCCAGTACTTC.

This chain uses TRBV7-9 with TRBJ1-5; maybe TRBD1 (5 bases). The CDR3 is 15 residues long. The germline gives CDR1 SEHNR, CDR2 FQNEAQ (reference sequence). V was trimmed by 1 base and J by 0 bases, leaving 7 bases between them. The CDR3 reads CASSLVGGSNQPQHF. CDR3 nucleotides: TGTGCCAGCAGCTTAGTTGGGGGTAGCAATCAGCCCCAGCATTTT.

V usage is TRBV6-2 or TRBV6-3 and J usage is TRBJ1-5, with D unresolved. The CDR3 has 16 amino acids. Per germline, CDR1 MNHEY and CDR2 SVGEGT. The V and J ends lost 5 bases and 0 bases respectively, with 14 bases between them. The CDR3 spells CASSTRTWYSNQPQHF. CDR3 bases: TGTGCCAGCAGTACCCGGACGTGGTATAGCAATCAGCCCCAGCATTTT.

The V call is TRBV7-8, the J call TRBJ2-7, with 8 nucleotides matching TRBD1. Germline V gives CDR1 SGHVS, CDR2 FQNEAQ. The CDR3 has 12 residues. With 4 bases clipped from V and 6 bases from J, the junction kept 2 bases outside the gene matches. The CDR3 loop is CASSSDRGEQYF. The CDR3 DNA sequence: TGTGCCAGCAGCTCTGACAGGGGCGAGCAGTACTTC.

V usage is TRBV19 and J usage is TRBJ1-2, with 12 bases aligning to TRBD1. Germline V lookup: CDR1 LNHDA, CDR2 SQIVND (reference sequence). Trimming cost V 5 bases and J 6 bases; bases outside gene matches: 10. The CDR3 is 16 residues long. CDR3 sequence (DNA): TGTGCCAGTAGTTTACTCGCCGGGACAGGGGGCCATGGCTACACCTTC. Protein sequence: CASSLLAGTGGHGYTF. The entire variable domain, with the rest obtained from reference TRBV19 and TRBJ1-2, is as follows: DGGITQSPKYLFRKEGQNVTLSCEQNLNHDAMYWYRQDPGQGLRLIYYSQIVNDFQKGDIAEGYSVSREKKESFPLTVTSAQKNPTAFYLCASSLLAGTGGHGYTFGSGTRLTVV.

CDR3 bases: TGTGCCAGCAGGAGATTGAGCTCTGGAAACACCATATATTTT. The encoded protein is CASRRLSSGNTIYF. This chain uses TRBV6-5 with TRBJ1-3; D gene ambiguous. Germline assignment: CDR1 MNHEY and CDR2 SVGAGI. Trimming stripped 6 bases from V and 0 bases from J, with 9 bases between. The CDR3 length is 14 residues.

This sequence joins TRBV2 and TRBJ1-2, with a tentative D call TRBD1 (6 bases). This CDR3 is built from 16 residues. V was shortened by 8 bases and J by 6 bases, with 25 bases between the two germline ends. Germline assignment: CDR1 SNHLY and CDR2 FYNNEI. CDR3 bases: TGTGCCAGCGTTGTGGATTTCTCGGGGGCGTCTGATGGCTACACCTTC. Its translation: CASVVDFSGASDGYTF.

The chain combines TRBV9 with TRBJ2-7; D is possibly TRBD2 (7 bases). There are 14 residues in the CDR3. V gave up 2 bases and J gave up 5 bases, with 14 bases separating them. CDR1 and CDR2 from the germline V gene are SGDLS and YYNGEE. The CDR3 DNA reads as TGTGCCAGCAGCGTGGGGGGGCTTCGGGACGAGCAGTACTTC. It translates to CASSVGGLRDEQYF.

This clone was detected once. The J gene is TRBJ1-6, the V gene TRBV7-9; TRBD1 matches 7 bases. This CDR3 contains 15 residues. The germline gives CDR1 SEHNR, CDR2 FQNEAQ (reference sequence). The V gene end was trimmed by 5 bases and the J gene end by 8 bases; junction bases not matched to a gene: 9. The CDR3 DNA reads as TGTGCCAGCAGCCTAGACAGGGTTGAATATTCACCCCTCCACTTT. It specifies CASSLDRVEYSPLHF.

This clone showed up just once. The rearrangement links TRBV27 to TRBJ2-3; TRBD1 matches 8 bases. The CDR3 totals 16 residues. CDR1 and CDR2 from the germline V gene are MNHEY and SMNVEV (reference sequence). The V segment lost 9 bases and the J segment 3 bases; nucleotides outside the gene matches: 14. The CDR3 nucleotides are TGTGCCAGTGCTAGACCACTCGGGACAGGAACAGATACGCAGTATTTT. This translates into CASARPLGTGTDTQYF.